This TCR beta chain originates from a study of early T cells in non-severe SARS-CoV-2 infection. At the level of the study: Unsorted whole blood bulk RNA was sequenced, with unpaired chains.

This clonotype was seen a handful of times. What it binds is unknown. The CDR3 contains 14 residues. Germline CDR1 reads KGHSH; CDR2 reads LQKENI. Trimming removed 3 bases at V and 5 bases at J, with 14 bases between. Study-wide findings and caveats: VDJdb matching, biased toward anti-spike CD8 responses, missed private and CD4 specificities.

Individually, cDNA molecules had unique molecular identifiers attached to them. TCRdb used MiXCR to reprocess the 5' RACE reads, holding one entry per CDR3 protein. The table has under 95,000 distinct CDR3 sequences, under 15% seen once. The V gene is TRBV18, the J gene TRBJ2-7; perhaps TRBD1 as D (7 bases). Sequenced input: whole blood. The TCR was taken from an adult who was a healthcare worker with PCR-confirmed SARS-CoV-2 infection or an uninfected control (not recorded which). The CDR3 bases are TGTGCCAGCTCACCGGAGGGGGCCTTCGACGAGCAGTACTTC. Residues: CASSPEGAFDEQYF.